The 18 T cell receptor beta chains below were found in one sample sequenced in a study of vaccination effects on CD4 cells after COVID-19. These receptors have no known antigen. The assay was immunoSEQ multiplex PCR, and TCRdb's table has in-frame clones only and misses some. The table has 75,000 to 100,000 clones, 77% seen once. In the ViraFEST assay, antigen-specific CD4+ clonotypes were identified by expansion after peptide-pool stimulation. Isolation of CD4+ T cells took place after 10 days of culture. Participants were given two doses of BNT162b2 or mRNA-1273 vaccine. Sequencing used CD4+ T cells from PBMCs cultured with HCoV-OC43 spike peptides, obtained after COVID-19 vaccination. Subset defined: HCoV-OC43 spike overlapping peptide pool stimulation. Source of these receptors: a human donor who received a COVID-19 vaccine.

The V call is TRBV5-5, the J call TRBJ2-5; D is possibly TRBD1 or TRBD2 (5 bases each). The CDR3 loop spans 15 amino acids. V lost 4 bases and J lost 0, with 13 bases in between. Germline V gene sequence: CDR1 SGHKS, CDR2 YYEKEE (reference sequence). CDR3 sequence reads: CASSRDRPYQETQYF. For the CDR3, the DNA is TGTGCCAGCAGCCGGGACCGTCCGTACCAAGAGACCCAGTACTTC.

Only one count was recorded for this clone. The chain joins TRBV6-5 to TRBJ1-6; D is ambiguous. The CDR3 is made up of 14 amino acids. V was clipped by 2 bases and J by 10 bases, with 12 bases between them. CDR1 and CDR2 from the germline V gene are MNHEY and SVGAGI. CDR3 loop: CASSYPAGGSPLHF. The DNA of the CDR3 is TGTGCCAGCAGTTACCCGGCCGGAGGATCACCCCTCCACTTT.

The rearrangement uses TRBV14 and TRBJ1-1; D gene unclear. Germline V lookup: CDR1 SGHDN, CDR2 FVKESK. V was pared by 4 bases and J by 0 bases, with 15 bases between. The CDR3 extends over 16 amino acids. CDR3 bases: TGTGCCAGCAGCCGCCGAACCGAGGGAGTGAACACTGAAGCTTTCTTT. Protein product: CASSRRTEGVNTEAFF.

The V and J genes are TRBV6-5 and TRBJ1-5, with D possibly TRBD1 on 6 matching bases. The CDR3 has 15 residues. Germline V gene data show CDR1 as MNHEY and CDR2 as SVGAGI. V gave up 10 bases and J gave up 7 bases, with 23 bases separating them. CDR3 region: CATTPSWGAGQPQHF. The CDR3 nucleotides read TGTGCCACCACTCCCTCGTGGGGGGCGGGACAGCCCCAGCATTTT.

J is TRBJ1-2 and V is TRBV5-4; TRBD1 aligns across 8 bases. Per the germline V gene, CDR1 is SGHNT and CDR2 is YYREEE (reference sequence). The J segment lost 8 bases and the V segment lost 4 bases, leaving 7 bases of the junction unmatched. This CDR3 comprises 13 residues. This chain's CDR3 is CASSAQGGEGYTF. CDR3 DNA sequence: TGTGCCAGCAGCGCACAGGGGGGAGAAGGCTACACCTTC.

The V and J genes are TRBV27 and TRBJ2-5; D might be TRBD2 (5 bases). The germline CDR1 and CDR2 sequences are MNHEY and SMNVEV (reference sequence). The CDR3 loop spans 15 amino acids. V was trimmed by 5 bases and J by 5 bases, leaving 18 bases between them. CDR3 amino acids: CASSKTTASGETQYF. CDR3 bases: TGTGCCAGCAGTAAAACAACGGCCTCGGGGGAGACCCAGTACTTC.

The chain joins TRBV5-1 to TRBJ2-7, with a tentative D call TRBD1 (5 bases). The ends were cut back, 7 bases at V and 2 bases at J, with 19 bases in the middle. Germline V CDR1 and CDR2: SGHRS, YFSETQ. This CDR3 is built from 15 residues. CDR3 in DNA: TGCGCCAGCCCAAAGGGGCAGAAGATTACCTACGAGCAGTACGTC. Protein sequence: CASPKGQKITYEQYV.

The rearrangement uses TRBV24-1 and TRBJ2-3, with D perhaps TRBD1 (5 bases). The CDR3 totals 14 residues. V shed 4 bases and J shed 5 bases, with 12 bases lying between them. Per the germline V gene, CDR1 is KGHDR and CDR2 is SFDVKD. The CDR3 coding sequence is TGTGCCACCAGTGAATCATTACAGGTAGATACGCAGTATTTT. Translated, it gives CATSESLQVDTQYF.

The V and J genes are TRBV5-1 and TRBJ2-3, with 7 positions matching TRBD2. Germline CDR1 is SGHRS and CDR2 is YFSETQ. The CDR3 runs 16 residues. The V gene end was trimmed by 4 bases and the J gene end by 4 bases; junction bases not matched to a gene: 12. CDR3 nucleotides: TGCGCCAGCAGCGTTCGCGGGGGACCGGGTGCAGATACGCAGTATTTT. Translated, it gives CASSVRGGPGADTQYF.

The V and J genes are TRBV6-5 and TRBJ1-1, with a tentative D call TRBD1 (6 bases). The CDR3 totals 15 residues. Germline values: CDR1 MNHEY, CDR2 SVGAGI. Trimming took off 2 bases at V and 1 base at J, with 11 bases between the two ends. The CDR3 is CASSYEGGKNTEAFF. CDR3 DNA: TGTGCCAGCAGTTACGAAGGGGGTAAGAACACTGAAGCTTTCTTT.

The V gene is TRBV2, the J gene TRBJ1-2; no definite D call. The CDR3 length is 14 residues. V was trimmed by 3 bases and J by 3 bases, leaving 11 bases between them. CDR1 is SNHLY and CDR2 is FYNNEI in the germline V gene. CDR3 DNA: TGTGCCAGCAGTGATACCGGCCGCTACTATGGCTACACCTTC. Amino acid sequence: CASSDTGRYYGYTF.

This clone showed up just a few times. The CDR3 here is CSVMGGINTGELFF. Here the CDR3 DNA reads TGCAGTGTCATGGGAGGCATAAACACCGGGGAGCTGTTTTTT. The rearrangement uses TRBV29-1 and TRBJ2-2, with D tentatively TRBD2 (6 bases). CDR1 and CDR2 (germline): SQVTM, ANQGSEA. There are 14 residues in the CDR3.

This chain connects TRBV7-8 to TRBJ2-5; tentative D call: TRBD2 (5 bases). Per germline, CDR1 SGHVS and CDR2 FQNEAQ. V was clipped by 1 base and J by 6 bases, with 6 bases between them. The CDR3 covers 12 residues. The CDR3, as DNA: TGTGCCAGCAGCTTAGGGAGGAAGACCCAGTACTTC. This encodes CASSLGRKTQYF.

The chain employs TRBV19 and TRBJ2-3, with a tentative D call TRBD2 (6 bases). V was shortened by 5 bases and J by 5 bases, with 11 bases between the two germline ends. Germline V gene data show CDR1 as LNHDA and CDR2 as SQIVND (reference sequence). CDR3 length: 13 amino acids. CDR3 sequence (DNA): TGTGCCAGTAGTTCGGGACTTCTAGATACGCAGTATTTT. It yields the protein CASSSGLLDTQYF.

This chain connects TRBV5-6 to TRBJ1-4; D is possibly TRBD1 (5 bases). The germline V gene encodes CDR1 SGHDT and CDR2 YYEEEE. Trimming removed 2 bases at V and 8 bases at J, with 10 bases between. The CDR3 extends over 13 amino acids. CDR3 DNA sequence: TGTGCCAGCAGCTTTAGTGAGGGGGAAAAACTGTTTTTT. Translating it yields CASSFSEGEKLFF.

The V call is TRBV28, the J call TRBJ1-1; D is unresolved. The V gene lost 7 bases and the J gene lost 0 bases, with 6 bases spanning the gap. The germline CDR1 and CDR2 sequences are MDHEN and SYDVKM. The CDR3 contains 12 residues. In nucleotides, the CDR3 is TGTGCCAGCATGATCGTGAACACTGAAGCTTTCTTT. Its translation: CASMIVNTEAFF.

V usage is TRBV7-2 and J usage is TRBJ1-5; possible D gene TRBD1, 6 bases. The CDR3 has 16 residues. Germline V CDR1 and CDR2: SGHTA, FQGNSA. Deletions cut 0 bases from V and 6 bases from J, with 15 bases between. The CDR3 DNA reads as TGTGCCAGCAGCTTAGCGGGGGTGGGGGCAGCTCAGCCCCAGCATTTT. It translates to CASSLAGVGAAQPQHF.

This CDR3 is CASGRIGPPYGYTF. The CDR3 nucleotides read TGTGCCAGCGGCCGAATAGGCCCTCCCTATGGCTACACCTTC. The genes are TRBV6-5 and TRBJ1-2; D uncertain. Trimming stripped 8 bases from V and 4 bases from J, with 17 bases between. Germline CDR1 MNHEY, CDR2 SVGAGI. This CDR3 comprises 14 residues.